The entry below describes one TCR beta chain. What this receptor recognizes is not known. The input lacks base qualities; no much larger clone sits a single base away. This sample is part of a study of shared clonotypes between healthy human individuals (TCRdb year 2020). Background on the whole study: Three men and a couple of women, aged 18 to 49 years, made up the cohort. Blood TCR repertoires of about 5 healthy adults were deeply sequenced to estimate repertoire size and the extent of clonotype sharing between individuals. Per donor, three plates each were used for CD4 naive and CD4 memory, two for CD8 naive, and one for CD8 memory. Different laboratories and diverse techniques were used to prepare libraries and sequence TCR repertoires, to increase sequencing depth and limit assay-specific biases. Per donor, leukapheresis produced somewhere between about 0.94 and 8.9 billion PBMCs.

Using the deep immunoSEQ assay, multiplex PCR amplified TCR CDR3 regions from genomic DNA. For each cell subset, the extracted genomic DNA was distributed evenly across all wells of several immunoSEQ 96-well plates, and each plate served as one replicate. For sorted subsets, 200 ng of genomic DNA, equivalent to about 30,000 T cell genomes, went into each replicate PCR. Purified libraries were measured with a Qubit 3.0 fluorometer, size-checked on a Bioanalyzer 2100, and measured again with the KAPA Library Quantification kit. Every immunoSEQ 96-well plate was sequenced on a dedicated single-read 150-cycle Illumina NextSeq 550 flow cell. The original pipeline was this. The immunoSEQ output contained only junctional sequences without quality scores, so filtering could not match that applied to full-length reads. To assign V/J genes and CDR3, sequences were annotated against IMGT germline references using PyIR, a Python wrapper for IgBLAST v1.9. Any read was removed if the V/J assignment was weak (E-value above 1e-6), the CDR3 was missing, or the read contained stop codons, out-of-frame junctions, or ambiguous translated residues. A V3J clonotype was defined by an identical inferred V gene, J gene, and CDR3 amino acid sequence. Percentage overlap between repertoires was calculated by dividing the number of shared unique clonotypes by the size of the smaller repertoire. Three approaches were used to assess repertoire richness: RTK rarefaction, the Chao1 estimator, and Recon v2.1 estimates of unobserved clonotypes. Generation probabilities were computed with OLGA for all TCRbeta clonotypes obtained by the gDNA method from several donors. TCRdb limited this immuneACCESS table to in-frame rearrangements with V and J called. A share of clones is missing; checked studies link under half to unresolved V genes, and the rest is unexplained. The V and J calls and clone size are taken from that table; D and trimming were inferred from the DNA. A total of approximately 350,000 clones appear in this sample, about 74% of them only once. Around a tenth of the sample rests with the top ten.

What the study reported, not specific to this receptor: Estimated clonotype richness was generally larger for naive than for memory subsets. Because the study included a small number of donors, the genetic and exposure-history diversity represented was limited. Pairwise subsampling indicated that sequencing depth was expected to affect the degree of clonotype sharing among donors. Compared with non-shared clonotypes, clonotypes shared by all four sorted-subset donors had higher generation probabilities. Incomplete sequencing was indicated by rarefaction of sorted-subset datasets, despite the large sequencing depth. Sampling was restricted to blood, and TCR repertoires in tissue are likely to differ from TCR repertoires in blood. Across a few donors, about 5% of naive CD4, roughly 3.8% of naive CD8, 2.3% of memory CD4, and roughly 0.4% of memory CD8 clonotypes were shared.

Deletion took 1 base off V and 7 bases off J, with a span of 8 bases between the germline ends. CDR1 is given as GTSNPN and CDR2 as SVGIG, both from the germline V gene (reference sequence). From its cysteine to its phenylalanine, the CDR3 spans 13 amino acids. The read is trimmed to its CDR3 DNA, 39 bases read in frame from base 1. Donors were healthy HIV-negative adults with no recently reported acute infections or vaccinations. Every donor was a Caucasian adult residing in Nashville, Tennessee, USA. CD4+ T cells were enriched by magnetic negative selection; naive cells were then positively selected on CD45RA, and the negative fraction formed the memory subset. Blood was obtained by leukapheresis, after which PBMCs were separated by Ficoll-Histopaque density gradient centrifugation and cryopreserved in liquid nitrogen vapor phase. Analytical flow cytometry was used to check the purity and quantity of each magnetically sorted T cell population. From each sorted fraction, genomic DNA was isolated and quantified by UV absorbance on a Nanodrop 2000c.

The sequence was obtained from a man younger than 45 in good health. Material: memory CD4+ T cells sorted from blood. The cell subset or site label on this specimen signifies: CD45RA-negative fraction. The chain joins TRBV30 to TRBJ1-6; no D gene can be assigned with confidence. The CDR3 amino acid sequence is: CAWSDGWNSPLHF. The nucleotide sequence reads TGTGCCTGGAGTGACGGGTGGAATTCACCCCTCCACTTT.